Shown below are 26 T cell receptor beta chains from a single sample sequenced in a study of OX40 agonist ivuxolimab in advanced cancers. Assay: immunoSEQ multiplex PCR; the TCRdb copy retains only in-frame clones and omits some. The sample consists of fewer than 85,000 clones, approximately 82% of them appearing once. Material: CD4+ or CD8+ T cells sorted from blood, obtained in a trial of the OX40 agonist ivuxolimab. Every receptor here comes from an adult with an advanced solid tumor such as melanoma, head and neck, liver or kidney cancer.

The rearrangement joins TRBV25-1 to TRBJ1-4; no clear D gene. Germline CDR1 reads MGHDK; CDR2 reads SYGVNS. Trimming left V 3 bases short and J 5 bases short, with 10 bases between. The CDR3 has 14 residues. CDR3 sequence (DNA): TGTGCCAGCAGTGATGTCGGAGGGAATGAAAAACTGTTTTTT. It encodes CASSDVGGNEKLFF.

The rearrangement uses TRBV13 and TRBJ2-3; D gene uncertain. CDR1 is PRHDT, CDR2 FYEKMQ, per germline (reference sequence). The length of the CDR3 is 15 residues. Deletions cut 4 bases from V and 2 bases from J, with 13 bases between. CDR3 protein: CASSSPTSNTDTQYF. DNA for the CDR3: TGTGCCAGCAGCTCTCCGACATCCAACACAGATACGCAGTATTTT.

This chain uses TRBV18 with TRBJ2-7, with 10 bases that match TRBD1. The CDR3 is 20 residues long. Looked up from germline, CDR1 is KGHSH and CDR2 is LQKENI. The V segment lost 2 bases and the J segment 2 bases; nucleotides outside the gene matches: 18. CDR3 amino acids: CASSPTEGQGILARPYEQYF. For the CDR3, the DNA is TGTGCCAGCTCACCAACCGAGGGACAGGGGATACTAGCGCGTCCCTACGAGCAGTACTTC.

The sample holds a few counts of this clone. The J gene is TRBJ1-1, the V gene TRBV4-3, with TRBD1 as a possible D gene (5 bases). V was trimmed by 0 bases and J by 11 bases, leaving 19 bases between them. This CDR3 comprises 15 residues. Germline V gives CDR1 LGHNA, CDR2 YSLEER. The CDR3 DNA sequence: TGCGCCAGCAGCCAAGATCATGGGGCTCCCGGAGAGGCTTTCTTT. It specifies CASSQDHGAPGEAFF.

The chain has TRBV29-1 and TRBJ2-7; a possible D gene is TRBD1 (5 bases). CDR3 length: 13 residues. V lost 3 bases and J lost 6, with 15 bases in between. From germline, CDR1 is SQVTM and CDR2 ANQGSEA. CDR3 protein: CSVDDMQGSEQYF. Here the CDR3 DNA reads TGCAGCGTTGATGATATGCAGGGCAGCGAGCAGTACTTC.

A word on this clone: The same CDR3 arises from other DNA sequences in this sample as well. The chain uses TRBV29-1 and TRBJ2-5; D perhaps matches TRBD1 (5 bases). Germline V lookup: CDR1 SQVTM, CDR2 ANQGSEA. The CDR3 covers 12 residues. Trimming took 8 bases from V and 4 from J, leaving 14 bases between them. The CDR3 DNA reads as TGCAGCTACCAGGGCACGGGAGAGACCCAGTACTTC. It encodes CSYQGTGETQYF.

This clone was seen a few times. The chain couples TRBV7-2 to TRBJ2-5; 15 bases agree with TRBD2. This CDR3 has 13 amino acids. V lost 5 bases, J lost 9 bases, and 1 base stayed unmatched. CDR1 and CDR2 from the germline V gene are SGHTA and FQGNSA. The CDR3 sequence is CASSGLAGGAQYF. The CDR3 region has the DNA TGTGCCAGCAGCGGACTAGCGGGAGGGGCCCAGTACTTC.

This clone has at least ten counts. This chain links TRBV7-8 with TRBJ2-2; weak D call: TRBD1 (5 bases). Germline loops: CDR1 SGHVS, CDR2 FQNEAQ. Trimming shortened V by 6 bases and J by 6 bases, and 14 bases separated the two germline ends. This CDR3 contains 14 residues. The CDR3 region is CASSPIVGAGELFF. CDR3 coding DNA: TGTGCCAGCAGTCCTATAGTAGGGGCCGGGGAGCTGTTTTTT.

V usage is TRBV7-6 and J usage is TRBJ2-1, with 8 bases fitting TRBD2. The V gene's germline CDR1 is SGHVS and CDR2 FNYEAQ. The CDR3 has 17 residues. V was clipped by 0 bases and J by 5 bases; unmatched bases: 9. The CDR3 nucleotides are TGTGCCAGCAGCTTAGCTGAGGGACTAGACGCAGACAATGAGCAGTTCTTC. Protein: CASSLAEGLDADNEQFF.

The gene calls are TRBV2 and TRBJ2-7, with TRBD2 matching 16 bases. The CDR3 is 17 residues long. The V gene end was trimmed by 5 bases and the J gene end by 7 bases; junction bases not matched to a gene: 11. Germline V gene data show CDR1 as SNHLY and CDR2 as FYNNEI. The CDR3 nucleotides are TGTGCCAGCAGTCCGACTCCGGGACTAGCGGGAGGGGGTGAGCAGTACTTC. It codes for CASSPTPGLAGGGEQYF.

This clone has a handful of counts. The chain recombines TRBV7-2 with TRBJ2-7; D might be TRBD1 (6 bases). CDR3 length: 15 residues. CDR1 is SGHTA, CDR2 FQGNSA, per germline. Deletions cut 2 bases from V and 7 bases from J, with 18 bases between. The CDR3 is CASSLSQGPPREQYF. DNA of the CDR3: TGTGCCAGCAGCTTAAGTCAGGGGCCGCCCCGGGAGCAGTACTTC. The full variable domain, in which reference TRBV7-2 and TRBJ2-7 provide the parts outside the CDR3, is GAGVSQSPSNKVTEKGKDVELRCDPISGHTALYWYRQSLGQGLEFLIYFQGNSAPDKSGLPSDRFSAERTGGSVSTLTIQRTQQEDSAVYLCASSLSQGPPREQYFGPGTRLTVT.

This clone appeared many times. V gene TRBV15 combines with J gene TRBJ1-1, with D perhaps TRBD1 (5 bases). Trimming shortened V by 1 base and J by 5 bases, and 17 bases separated the two germline ends. The CDR3 runs to 16 residues. Per germline, CDR1 LNHNV and CDR2 YYDKDF (reference sequence). The CDR3 bases are TGTGCCACCAGCAGAGTCCTTCAGCTAGGGGCAACTGAAGCTTTCTTT. Amino acids: CATSRVLQLGATEAFF. Full variable domain (rest looked up from reference TRBV15 and TRBJ1-1): DAMVIQNPRYQVTQFGKPVTLSCSQTLNHNVMYWYQQKSSQAPKLLFHYYDKDFNNEADTPDNFQSRRPNTSFCFLDIRSPGLGDTAMYLCATSRVLQLGATEAFFGQGTRLTVV.

The rearrangement uses TRBV27 and TRBJ1-2, with TRBD1 matching over 9 bases. With V trimmed by 0 bases and J by 4 bases, 6 bases remained unmatched. The CDR3 consists of 16 residues. Germline V gives CDR1 MNHEY, CDR2 SMNVEV (reference sequence). The CDR3 here is CASSLSRTGALYGYTF. DNA of the CDR3: TGTGCCAGCAGTTTATCTAGGACAGGGGCGCTCTATGGCTACACCTTC.

The chain is built from TRBV7-9 and TRBJ1-3, with TRBD1 as a possible D gene (5 bases). Germline CDR1 SEHNR, CDR2 FQNEAQ (reference sequence). The CDR3 totals 15 residues. V gave up 5 bases and J gave up 0 bases, with 11 bases separating them. DNA of the CDR3: TGTGCCAGCAGCCCCCCAGGGAGCTCTGGAAACACCATATATTTT. It codes for CASSPPGSSGNTIYF. The full variable domain, with the rest looked up from reference TRBV7-9 and TRBJ1-3, is DTGVSQNPRHKITKRGQNVTFRCDPISEHNRLYWYRQTLGQGPEFLTYFQNEAQLEKSRLLSDRFSAERPKGSFSTLEIQRTEQGDSAMYLCASSPPGSSGNTIYFGEGSWLTVV.

The chain couples TRBV5-5 to TRBJ2-1; no definite D call. Trimming took 0 bases from V and 7 from J, leaving 14 bases between them. Germline V gene lookup returns CDR1 SGHKS and CDR2 YYEKEE (reference sequence). This CDR3 region has 15 residues. CDR3 nucleotide sequence: TGTGCCAGCAGCTTGGCCGGCCTATGGAGAAATGAGCAGTTCTTC. Translated, it gives CASSLAGLWRNEQFF.

This chain uses TRBV18 with TRBJ2-5; D is unresolved. Germline-derived CDR1 and CDR2 are KGHSH and LQKENI. The CDR3 contains 17 residues. V lost 2 bases to trimming and J lost 5 bases, with 21 bases between them. The CDR3 loop is CASSPSNVAAGRETQYF. Here the CDR3 DNA reads TGTGCCAGCTCACCATCCAACGTGGCGGCCGGAAGGGAGACCCAGTACTTC.

The chain couples TRBV19 to TRBJ2-5; D is perhaps TRBD1 (6 bases). The germline V gene has CDR1 LNHDA and CDR2 SQIVND (reference sequence). Trimming shortened V by 3 bases and J by 5 bases, and 13 bases separated the two germline ends. The CDR3 has 14 amino acids. The CDR3 bases are TGTGCCAGTAGTATCGGGTTCAGGGGCGAGACCCAGTACTTC. Translating gives CASSIGFRGETQYF.

The rearrangement joins TRBV6-6 to TRBJ2-7; D remains unclear. This CDR3 comprises 16 residues. Germline assignment: CDR1 MNHNY and CDR2 SVGAGI (reference sequence). Trimming cost V 1 base and J 0 bases, with 13 bases left between them. CDR3 region: CASSYLGSTSSYEQYF. The CDR3 coding sequence is TGTGCCAGCAGTTACTTGGGGTCAACGAGCTCCTACGAGCAGTACTTC.

V and J are TRBV28 and TRBJ1-2; a weak D match, TRBD1 (5 bases). The germline CDR1 and CDR2 sequences are MDHEN and SYDVKM. Trimming removed 2 bases at V and 7 bases at J, with 14 bases between. The CDR3 totals 14 residues. CDR3 amino acids: CASSLPGRPSGYTF. The CDR3 DNA follows: TGTGCCAGCAGTTTACCAGGGCGTCCGTCTGGCTACACCTTC.

The chain has TRBV11-3 and TRBJ2-2; D remains unclear. From germline, CDR1 is SGHNT and CDR2 YENEEA. V was trimmed by 5 bases and J by 7 bases, leaving 11 bases between them. The CDR3 is 13 residues long. The CDR3 region is CASSRRSNGELFF. The DNA for the CDR3 is TGTGCCAGCAGCCGCCGTTCCAACGGGGAGCTGTTTTTT.

The sample holds one count of this clone. The chain couples TRBV28 to TRBJ2-5; 7 nucleotides agree with TRBD2. Germline CDR1 is MDHEN and CDR2 is SYDVKM. The CDR3 is 16 amino acids. The trim removed 6 bases at V and 1 base at J, leaving 11 bases unmatched. CDR3 sequence (DNA): TGTGCCAGCAGCCCCCTGGGAGGGTATATCCAAGAGACCCAGTACTTC. Translation: CASSPLGGYIQETQYF.

This clone has only a few counts. The J gene is TRBJ1-1, the V gene TRBV28; D unresolved. Trimming took 3 bases from V and 3 from J, leaving 11 bases between them. CDR1 is MDHEN and CDR2 is SYDVKM in the germline V gene. The CDR3 extends over 14 amino acids. The CDR3 here is CASSFNNGDTEAFF. In DNA form, the CDR3 reads TGTGCCAGCAGTTTCAATAATGGGGACACTGAAGCTTTCTTT.

This clone was seen a few times. J is TRBJ2-1 and V is TRBV6-1, with 14 bases that match TRBD2. V was pared by 7 bases and J by 10 bases, with 9 bases of the junction left unmatched. The CDR3 extends over 15 amino acids. The germline V gene has CDR1 MNHNS and CDR2 SASEGT. CDR3 amino acids: CASKSLGLAGDEQFF. CDR3 DNA: TGTGCCAGCAAAAGTCTGGGACTAGCGGGGGACGAGCAGTTCTTC.

The chain links TRBV11-3 to TRBJ2-2; D is unresolved. The V end lost 2 bases, the J end lost 4 bases, and 11 bases lay between the germline ends. Germline V CDR1 and CDR2: SGHNT, YENEEA. CDR3 size: 15 residues. This CDR3 reads CASSLSSTSTGELFF. CDR3 sequence (DNA): TGTGCCAGCAGCTTATCCAGCACGAGCACCGGGGAGCTGTTTTTT.

This rearrangement joins TRBV6-6 to TRBJ2-7, with D possibly being TRBD1 (5 bases). CDR3 length: 12 residues. Germline V CDR1 and CDR2: MNHNY, SVGAGI (reference sequence). The V and J ends lost 6 bases and 6 bases respectively, with 12 bases between them. CDR3 DNA sequence: TGTGCCAGCAGCCCACAGGTTGGCGAGCAGTACTTC. Amino acid sequence: CASSPQVGEQYF.

This clone was seen only once. The genes are TRBV15 and TRBJ1-6, with D possibly matching TRBD1 (5 bases). Germline values: CDR1 LNHNV, CDR2 YYDKDF (reference sequence). The CDR3 has 14 residues. V was cut by 2 bases and J by 8 bases, with 10 bases left in between. CDR3 in DNA: TGTGCCACCAGCAGATTCGGGGGAGATTCACCCCTCCACTTT. Amino acid sequence: CATSRFGGDSPLHF.